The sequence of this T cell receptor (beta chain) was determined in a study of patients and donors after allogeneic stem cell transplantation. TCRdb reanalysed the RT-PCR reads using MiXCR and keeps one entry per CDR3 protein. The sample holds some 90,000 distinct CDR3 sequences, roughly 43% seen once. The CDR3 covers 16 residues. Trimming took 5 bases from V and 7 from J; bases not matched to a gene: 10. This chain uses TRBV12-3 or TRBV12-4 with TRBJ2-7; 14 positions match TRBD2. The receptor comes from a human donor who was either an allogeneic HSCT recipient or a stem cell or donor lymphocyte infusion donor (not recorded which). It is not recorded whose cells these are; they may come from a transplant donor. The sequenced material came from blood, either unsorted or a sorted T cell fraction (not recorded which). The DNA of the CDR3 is TGTGCCAGCAGTCTCTCGGGGACTAGCGGGAGAGGAGAGCAGTACTTC. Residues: CASSLSGTSGRGEQYF.